Listed here are 25 T cell receptor beta chains from one sample, sequenced in a study of blood T cell repertoires in COVID-19. Assay used: immunoSEQ multiplex PCR; TCRdb lists only in-frame clones, some missing. This table holds approximately 180,000 clones, roughly 89% found once. Source material: peripheral blood. The receptors originated from a woman in her seventies with COVID-19, enrolled during active disease.

The chain is built from TRBV6-2 or TRBV6-3 and TRBJ2-1, with 11 bases lining up with TRBD2. CDR1 and CDR2 (germline): MNHEY, SVGEGT. The J segment lost 10 bases and the V segment lost 5 bases, leaving 13 bases of the junction unmatched. The CDR3 consists of 16 residues. The CDR3 bases are TGTGCCAGCAGTCTGCGACTAGCGGGGTCATCGGGAGAGCAGTTCTTC. This encodes CASSLRLAGSSGEQFF.

The chain employs TRBV5-1 and TRBJ2-1; D uncertain. Germline CDR1 SGHRS, CDR2 YFSETQ. V was trimmed by 0 bases and J by 8 bases, leaving 12 bases between them. CDR3 length: 14 amino acids. CDR3 coding DNA: TGCGCCAGCAGCTTGGGGGCCTCGGTAGATGAGCAGTTCTTC. It codes for CASSLGASVDEQFF. The variable domain in full, with the rest retrieved from reference TRBV5-1 and TRBJ2-1, is KAGVTQTPRYLIKTRGQQVTLSCSPISGHRSVSWYQQTPGQGLQFLFEYFSETQRNKGNFPGRFSGRQFSNSRSEMNVSTLELGDSALYLCASSLGASVDEQFFGPGTRLTVL.

V and J are TRBV30 and TRBJ1-2; a weak D match, TRBD1 (5 bases). The V gene lost 3 bases and the J gene lost 0 bases, with 11 bases spanning the gap. CDR1 GTSNPN and CDR2 SVGIG come from the germline V gene (reference sequence). There are 14 residues in the CDR3. The DNA for the CDR3 is TGTGCCTGGAGCCCAGACAGATCTAACTATGGCTACACCTTC. Its translation: CAWSPDRSNYGYTF.

V usage is TRBV27 and J usage is TRBJ2-1; D gene unclear. Germline V lookup: CDR1 MNHEY, CDR2 SMNVEV (reference sequence). V dropped 3 bases and J dropped 2 bases, with 8 bases sitting between them. There are 14 residues in the CDR3. The CDR3 sequence: CASSLSLPYNEQFF. The CDR3, as DNA: TGTGCCAGCAGTTTGAGTCTACCCTACAATGAGCAGTTCTTC.

V usage is TRBV5-1 and J usage is TRBJ2-3; a weak D match, TRBD1 (5 bases). Germline V gene lookup returns CDR1 SGHRS and CDR2 YFSETQ. V lost 0 bases and J lost 6, with 14 bases in between. The length of the CDR3 is 15 residues. CDR3 loop: CASSLEHAGSDTQYF. CDR3 DNA sequence: TGCGCCAGCAGCTTGGAACATGCAGGGTCGGATACGCAGTATTTT.

V and J are TRBV28 and TRBJ2-5; 9 nucleotides match TRBD1. This CDR3 has 15 amino acids. The germline V gene encodes CDR1 MDHEN and CDR2 SYDVKM. J was trimmed by 2 bases and V by 6 bases; bases with no gene match: 7. Here the CDR3 reads CASSNRGQEQETQYF. The CDR3 DNA reads as TGTGCCAGCAGCAACAGGGGGCAGGAGCAAGAGACCCAGTACTTC.

Concerning this clone itself: Other DNA sequences from this sample encode an identical CDR3 as well. The CDR3 nucleotides read TGTGCCAGCAGTCCTCGGACAGCGAACTATGGCTACACCTTC. Amino acids: CASSPRTANYGYTF. The chain employs TRBV27 and TRBJ1-2; TRBD1 is a possible D gene (6 bases). V lost 5 bases, J lost 2 bases, and 12 bases lay in between. Germline CDR1 MNHEY, CDR2 SMNVEV (reference sequence). CDR3 length: 14 residues.

The CDR3 coding sequence is TGCGCCAGCAGCCAAGAGATTTATGGGACAGGGGGGCTGACTGGGGCCAACGTCCTGACTTTC. Encoded protein: CASSQEIYGTGGLTGANVLTF. This chain joins TRBV4-1 and TRBJ2-6; TRBD1 aligns across 11 bases. With V trimmed by 0 bases and J by 2 bases, 12 bases remained unmatched. Germline lookup yields CDR1 MGHRA and CDR2 YSYEKL. The CDR3 spans 21 residues.

As for this clone: An end of the junction does not agree with germline; a read error may underlie this. The V call is TRBV7-2, the J call TRBJ2-7; TRBD1 agrees at 7 bases. This CDR3 has 11 residues. Per the germline V gene, CDR1 is SGHTA and CDR2 is FQGNSA. CDR3 DNA sequence: TGTGCCAGCAGCACGGACAGGACGATGAACTTC. Translation gives CASSTDRTMNF.

V and J are TRBV28 and TRBJ1-4, with D maybe TRBD1 (5 bases). Germline V lookup: CDR1 MDHEN, CDR2 SYDVKM. V was trimmed by 4 bases and J by 8 bases, leaving 11 bases between them. The CDR3 is made up of 13 amino acids. The CDR3 region has the DNA TGTGCCAGCAGTTCTGGGGGGAGGGAAAAACTGTTTTTT. Translated, it gives CASSSGGREKLFF.

This clone was found once. The chain links TRBV19 to TRBJ2-7; 7 bases match TRBD2. Germline loops: CDR1 LNHDA, CDR2 SQIVND (reference sequence). J was trimmed by 0 bases and V by 5 bases; bases with no gene match: 4. The CDR3 runs 14 residues. DNA of the CDR3: TGTGCCAGTAGTCTCGGGGGGAGCTCCTACGAGCAGTACTTC. Translation: CASSLGGSSYEQYF.

The rearrangement uses TRBV5-1 and TRBJ2-4, with D perhaps TRBD1 (5 bases). Germline V gene sequence: CDR1 SGHRS, CDR2 YFSETQ. V was shortened by 4 bases and J by 6 bases, with 14 bases between the two germline ends. This CDR3 comprises 14 residues. CDR3 sequence: CASSPNRGGNIQYF. CDR3 nucleotide sequence: TGCGCCAGCAGCCCAAATAGGGGCGGAAACATTCAGTACTTC.

V is TRBV20-1 and J is TRBJ2-1; D is unclear. The germline gives CDR1 DFQATT, CDR2 SNEGSKA (reference sequence). The CDR3 has 11 residues. V gave up 3 bases and J gave up 8 bases, with 8 bases separating them. The CDR3 nucleotides read TGCAGTGCTAGCGTTGTAGATGAGCAGTTCTTC. It translates to CSASVVDEQFF.

The V and J genes are TRBV5-1 and TRBJ1-1; 10 bases match TRBD1. The V gene's germline CDR1 is SGHRS and CDR2 YFSETQ. Unmatched junction bases numbered 8, after V lost 2 bases and J lost 4 bases. There are 16 residues in the CDR3. The CDR3 protein is CASSFSTGGAGTEAFF. The DNA for the CDR3 is TGCGCCAGCAGCTTTTCGACAGGGGGCGCCGGCACTGAAGCTTTCTTT. Full variable domain (rest looked up from reference TRBV5-1 and TRBJ1-1): KAGVTQTPRYLIKTRGQQVTLSCSPISGHRSVSWYQQTPGQGLQFLFEYFSETQRNKGNFPGRFSGRQFSNSRSEMNVSTLELGDSALYLCASSFSTGGAGTEAFFGQGTRLTVV.

The gene calls are TRBV11-3 and TRBJ2-6; 13 nucleotides match TRBD2. The CDR3 is 20 residues long. Looked up from germline, CDR1 is SGHNT and CDR2 is YENEEA. The ends lost 5 bases at V and 0 bases at J; junction bases unmatched: 10. CDR3 sequence: CASSPGLAGESPSGANVLTF. DNA of the CDR3: TGTGCCAGCAGCCCCGGACTAGCGGGAGAATCCCCCTCTGGGGCCAACGTCCTGACTTTC.

This clone has a handful of counts. This rearrangement joins TRBV29-1 to TRBJ1-2, with 8 bases aligning to TRBD1. J lost 5 bases, V lost 5 bases, and 7 bases had no gene match. Germline CDR1 SQVTM, CDR2 ANQGSEA. This CDR3 spans 13 amino acids. The CDR3 DNA reads TGCAGCGTTCAACCGGGACAGGAGTATGGCTACACCTTC. Protein: CSVQPGQEYGYTF.

V and J are TRBV27 and TRBJ2-7; 9 nucleotides line up with TRBD1. Per germline, CDR1 MNHEY and CDR2 SMNVEV (reference sequence). The trim removed 6 bases at V and 3 bases at J, leaving 9 bases unmatched. The CDR3 contains 15 residues. The CDR3 loop is CASRTGTGNDYEQYF. DNA of the CDR3: TGTGCCAGCAGAACGGGGACAGGGAATGACTACGAGCAGTACTTC.

The chain combines TRBV7-2 with TRBJ2-3; 8 nucleotides match TRBD2. CDR1 is SGHTA and CDR2 is FQGNSA in the germline V gene. With V trimmed by 1 base and J by 0 bases, 3 bases remained unmatched. The CDR3 extends over 16 amino acids. In nucleotides, the CDR3 is TGTGCCAGCAGCTTAGGAAGCGGGAGAAGCACAGATACGCAGTATTTT. It is translated as CASSLGSGRSTDTQYF.

This clone was detected once. The chain is built from TRBV6-5 and TRBJ2-1; 7 bases are shared with TRBD1. Germline CDR1 is MNHEY and CDR2 is SVGAGI. With V trimmed by 5 bases and J by 4 bases, 8 bases remained unmatched. This CDR3 comprises 15 residues. The CDR3 protein is CASSPTWDRYNEQFF. DNA of the CDR3: TGTGCCAGCAGTCCAACCTGGGACAGATACAATGAGCAGTTCTTC.

V usage is TRBV12-3 or TRBV12-4 and J usage is TRBJ2-1, with D possibly TRBD2 on 5 matching bases. V lost 6 bases to trimming and J lost 8 bases, with 11 bases between them. The CDR3 runs 12 residues. The CDR3, as DNA: TGTGCCAGCAGCCCCTTCGGGGATGAGCAGTTCTTC. Protein sequence: CASSPFGDEQFF.

The count of this clone is one. This rearrangement joins TRBV19 to TRBJ2-5; 11 bases map to TRBD2. Germline CDR1 reads LNHDA; CDR2 reads SQIVND (reference sequence). The V and J ends lost 3 bases and 5 bases, in that order; junction bases with no gene match: 5. The CDR3 spans 15 residues. Written as DNA, the CDR3 is TGTGCCAGTAGTATTGGGACTAGCGGATGGGAGACCCAGTACTTC. Amino acids: CASSIGTSGWETQYF. The whole variable domain, filled in from reference TRBV19 and TRBJ2-5, reads DGGITQSPKYLFRKEGQNVTLSCEQNLNHDAMYWYRQDPGQGLRLIYYSQIVNDFQKGDIAEGYSVSREKKESFPLTVTSAQKNPTAFYLCASSIGTSGWETQYFGPGTRLLVL.

This sequence joins TRBV6-6 and TRBJ1-2; 8 nucleotides align to TRBD1. The ends lost 2 bases at V and 8 bases at J; junction bases unmatched: 13. CDR1 and CDR2 from the germline V gene are MNHNY and SVGAGI (reference sequence). CDR3 length equals 16 residues. CDR3 residues: CASSYRPGGKAGGYTF. CDR3 sequence (DNA): TGTGCCAGCAGTTACCGTCCAGGGGGCAAGGCAGGCGGCTACACCTTC.

This clone was detected only once. This sequence joins TRBV19 and TRBJ2-5, with 12 bases fitting TRBD1. The CDR3 has 14 amino acids. V was clipped by 8 bases and J by 5 bases; unmatched bases: 6. The germline V gene has CDR1 LNHDA and CDR2 SQIVND (reference sequence). The CDR3 protein is CASQRDRGHETQYF. The CDR3, as DNA: TGTGCCAGTCAACGGGACAGGGGGCACGAGACCCAGTACTTC.

The rearrangement joins TRBV6-6 to TRBJ2-2, with D maybe TRBD2 (5 bases). The CDR3 contains 14 residues. Germline CDR1 MNHNY, CDR2 SVGAGI (reference sequence). The ends were cut back, 4 bases at V and 6 bases at J, with 12 bases in the middle. This CDR3 is CASSLASRPGELFF. CDR3 in DNA: TGTGCCAGCAGTTTAGCTAGCCGCCCCGGGGAGCTGTTTTTT.

V usage is TRBV6-5 and J usage is TRBJ2-7; D is ambiguous. This CDR3 is 12 amino acids long. V gave up 6 bases and J gave up 1 base, with 7 bases separating them. CDR1 and CDR2 from the germline V gene are MNHEY and SVGAGI. This chain's CDR3 is CASRESSYEQYF. The CDR3 DNA is TGTGCCAGCAGGGAGTCGTCCTACGAGCAGTACTTC.